Listed here are 3 T cell receptor beta chains from one sample, sequenced in a study of T-cell memory formation after mild COVID-19 (dated by TCRdb to the early 2020s). Libraries were made using 5' RACE. The sequencing machine was an Illumina NovaSeq 6000. The public reads were run again by TCRdb, first through fastp at Q25 and then through MiXCR, and only productive beta chains were kept. A single entry per CDR3 protein holds the most common genes and DNA from its merged rows. This sample holds 350,000 to 550,000 distinct CDR3 sequences; roughly 18% were observed only once. 20% to 25% of the sample belongs to the ten largest clones. Sample: PBMCs or a T cell subset sorted from them (not recorded which). The receptors were sampled from a man between 18 and 29 years old who had mild COVID-19 (a few samples of this study predate the infection). The sample titles of this study are shuffled in the database, so cell type and time point are left out; the donor was told from shared clones.

This clonotype was observed at least ten times. The V and J genes are TRBV4-3 and TRBJ2-1, with D unresolved. The V end was cut by 1 base, the J end by 5 bases, with 12 bases between. Germline V gene lookup returns CDR1 LGHNA and CDR2 YSLEER. The CDR3 runs 15 residues. CDR3 loop: CASSQGARINNEQFF. The CDR3 DNA sequence: TGCGCCAGCAGCCAAGGGGCCAGGATTAACAATGAGCAGTTCTTC.

The CDR3, as DNA: TGTGCCAGCAGCCGATTGGCCCCAACTAATGAAAAACTGTTTTTT. This sequence encodes CASSRLAPTNEKLFF. V usage is TRBV4-2 and J usage is TRBJ1-4; D gene unclear. CDR1 and CDR2 (germline): LGHNA, YNFKEQ. V dropped 4 bases and J dropped 0 bases, with 9 bases sitting between them. This CDR3 spans 15 amino acids.

The chain combines TRBV7-4 with TRBJ2-7; D uncertain. There are 12 residues in the CDR3. Trimming shortened V by 5 bases and J by 4 bases, and 9 bases separated the two germline ends. Germline V gene data show CDR1 as SGHVT and CDR2 as SQSDAQ. The CDR3 DNA reads as TGTGCCAGCAGCAGTTACCCTTACGAGCAGTACGTC. Its protein product is CASSSYPYEQYV.